These 27 T cell receptor beta chains came from one sample sequenced in a study of T-cell reconstitution after alpha-beta-depleted transplantation in children. Using unique molecular identifiers, the investigators prepared the TCRbeta library. TCRdb ran MiXCR on the PCR reads and lists one entry per CDR3 protein. The sample shows more than 550,000 distinct CDR3 sequences, more than 9% of them seen only once. Sequencing was performed on PBMCs from the stem cell graft donor, taken from the stem cell graft. The receptors come from a human donor who donated a stem cell graft to a child with acute myeloid leukemia.

This clonotype came up many times. The chain carries TRBV12-3 or TRBV12-4 and TRBJ1-2; tentative D call: TRBD1 (5 bases). Trimming shortened V by 7 bases and J by 5 bases, and 20 bases separated the two germline ends. The CDR3 sequence is 15 residues long. The CDR3 DNA sequence: TGTGCCAGCACCACACCTTCGACAGCACGTTATGGCTACACCTTC. Translating it yields CASTTPSTARYGYTF.

This clonotype was detected only a few times. This chain links TRBV7-2 with TRBJ2-7; 11 positions agree with TRBD2. The CDR3 is made up of 17 amino acids. The germline V gene has CDR1 SGHTA and CDR2 FQGNSA. Unmatched junction bases numbered 7, after V lost 0 bases and J lost 3 bases. CDR3 bases: TGTGCCAGCAGCTTAGCCTCGGGACTAGCGGCCTACTACGAGCAGTACTTC. This translates into CASSLASGLAAYYEQYF.

This clonotype was counted ten times or more. This chain links TRBV6-1 with TRBJ2-1; 7 bases map to TRBD1. The CDR3 has 15 residues. V shed 7 bases, J shed 0 bases, and the junction held 6 bases outside the gene matches. Germline V CDR1 and CDR2: MNHNS, SASEGT. For the CDR3, the DNA is TGTGCCAGCAACCCACAGGGGAGCTCCTACAATGAGCAGTTCTTC. This gives the protein CASNPQGSSYNEQFF.

The sample holds a few counts of this clonotype. The V and J genes are TRBV7-9 and TRBJ2-3, with D unclear. The CDR3 is 17 amino acids. The germline V gene encodes CDR1 SEHNR and CDR2 FQNEAQ (reference sequence). The V and J ends lost 4 bases and 4 bases respectively, with 21 bases between them. The CDR3 DNA reads TGTGCCAGCAGCTACCTCACCGGTCTAGTTTTCCCAGATACGCAGTATTTT. It codes for CASSYLTGLVFPDTQYF.

This clonotype was found a few times. This chain uses TRBV18 with TRBJ2-5; 9 nucleotides line up with TRBD2. V lost 6 bases and J lost 4; bases outside the gene matches: 9. The CDR3 extends over 15 amino acids. The germline V gene encodes CDR1 KGHSH and CDR2 LQKENI. The CDR3 DNA follows: TGTGCCAGCTCGTACTCCGGACTAGCGACAGAGACCCAGTACTTC. This gives the protein CASSYSGLATETQYF. The entire variable domain, with the rest obtained from reference TRBV18 and TRBJ2-5, is as follows: NAGVMQNPRHLVRRRGQEARLRCSPMKGHSHVYWYRQLPEEGLKFMVYLQKENIIDESGMPKERFSAEFPKEGPSILRIQQVVRGDSAAYFCASSYSGLATETQYFGPGTRLLVL.

The chain recombines TRBV20-1 with TRBJ2-5, with TRBD1 matching 8 bases. With 0 bases clipped from V and 5 bases from J, the junction kept 14 bases outside the gene matches. The CDR3 runs 17 residues. In germline, CDR1 is DFQATT, CDR2 SNEGSKA (reference sequence). The CDR3 loop is CSARDPTRDRGGETQYF. The CDR3 DNA reads TGCAGTGCTAGAGATCCGACCCGAGACAGGGGCGGCGAGACCCAGTACTTC.

A few counts support this clonotype. The chain links TRBV10-3 to TRBJ1-2, with 8 bases aligning to TRBD1. V was clipped by 3 bases and J by 5 bases; unmatched bases: 5. This CDR3 has 14 amino acids. Germline CDR1 is ENHRY and CDR2 is SYGVKD. The CDR3 sequence: CAISEAQGAYGYTF. DNA for the CDR3: TGTGCCATCAGTGAAGCCCAGGGGGCTTATGGCTACACCTTC.

This clonotype was recorded at least ten times. The chain links TRBV28 to TRBJ2-3, with 7 bases aligning to TRBD1. Germline V gives CDR1 MDHEN, CDR2 SYDVKM. V lost 6 bases to trimming and J lost 3 bases; unmatched junction nucleotides: 12. The CDR3 is 16 residues long. The CDR3 nucleotides are TGTGCCAGCAGCTCCCCGGGGACAGACGGGACAGATACGCAGTATTTT. Amino acids: CASSSPGTDGTDTQYF.

This clonotype was observed at least ten times. This chain links TRBV12-3 or TRBV12-4 with TRBJ2-1; perhaps TRBD2 as D (6 bases). Between the trimmed V and J ends, which lost 4 bases and 4 bases, there was a span of 17 bases. This CDR3 is 16 amino acids long. This CDR3 reads CASSSTGTAIYNEQFF. The CDR3 DNA reads TGTGCCAGCAGTTCAACCGGGACTGCTATTTACAATGAGCAGTTCTTC.

In this sample, this clonotype turned up many times. The chain links TRBV24-1 to TRBJ2-7, with 9 nucleotides matching TRBD1. J was trimmed by 5 bases and V by 4 bases; bases with no gene match: 14. The V gene's germline CDR1 is KGHDR and CDR2 SFDVKD. This CDR3 comprises 17 residues. The CDR3 reads CATSDAGTGKGDHEQYF. CDR3 sequence (DNA): TGTGCCACCAGTGACGCCGGGACAGGGAAAGGCGATCACGAGCAGTACTTC.

This clonotype was counted between two and nine times. The chain joins TRBV6-5 to TRBJ1-5; 10 bases match TRBD1. Germline CDR1 is MNHEY and CDR2 is SVGAGI. The CDR3 consists of 17 residues. Trimming took 2 bases from V and 1 from J; bases not matched to a gene: 5. CDR3 DNA: TGTGCCAGCAGTTACCCCCGACAGGGGGCGAGCAATCAGCCCCAGCATTTT. Residues: CASSYPRQGASNQPQHF.

This clonotype was seen more than once but under ten times. The chain uses TRBV7-8 and TRBJ2-3; D is ambiguous. Per germline, CDR1 SGHVS and CDR2 FQNEAQ. The CDR3 is 16 amino acids. The V and J ends lost 1 base and 1 base respectively, with 12 bases between them. The DNA for the CDR3 is TGTGCCAGCAGCTTAGGGTCCTTCGTAGGCACAGATACGCAGTATTTT. Its protein product is CASSLGSFVGTDTQYF.

This clonotype showed up just a few times. The V and J genes are TRBV29-1 and TRBJ2-7; TRBD1 is a possible D gene (6 bases). Looked up from germline, CDR1 is SQVTM and CDR2 is ANQGSEA. This CDR3 region has 14 residues. V dropped 7 bases and J dropped 6 bases, with 22 bases sitting between them. CDR3 in amino acids: CSAEETAGAREQYF. CDR3 DNA: TGCAGCGCCGAAGAAACGGCAGGGGCACGCGAGCAGTACTTC.

The chain joins TRBV15 to TRBJ2-7; D not resolved. Trimming left V 1 base short and J 6 bases short, with 19 bases between. Germline loops: CDR1 LNHNV, CDR2 YYDKDF (reference sequence). This CDR3 spans 16 amino acids. The CDR3 nucleotides are TGTGCCACCAGCAGAGCGGTAGGAGTTTCGAAAGGCGAGCAGTACTTC. Translated: CATSRAVGVSKGEQYF.

This clonotype was detected a few times. This chain uses TRBV2 with TRBJ1-1; D is ambiguous. Trimming shortened V by 3 bases and J by 4 bases, and 0 bases separated the two germline ends. The CDR3 is 10 residues long. Germline-derived CDR1 and CDR2 are SNHLY and FYNNEI. CDR3 sequence reads: CASSDTEAFF. CDR3 nucleotide sequence: TGTGCCAGCAGTGACACTGAAGCTTTCTTT. The complete variable domain, with remaining parts taken from reference TRBV2 and TRBJ1-1, reads EPEVTQTPSHQVTQMGQEVILRCVPISNHLYFYWYRQILGQKVEFLVSFYNNEISEKSEIFDDQFSVERPDGSNFTLKIRSTKLEDSAMYFCASSDTEAFFGQGTRLTVV.

This clonotype was seen only a few times. The chain carries TRBV5-5 and TRBJ1-5; 9 positions match TRBD1. CDR1 and CDR2 (germline): SGHKS, YYEKEE (reference sequence). J lost 5 bases, V lost 0 bases, and 3 bases had no gene match. The CDR3 spans 15 residues. The CDR3 loop is CASSLDRGQDQPQHF. Here the CDR3 DNA reads TGTGCCAGCAGCTTGGACAGGGGGCAGGATCAGCCCCAGCATTTT. Full variable domain (rest looked up from reference TRBV5-5 and TRBJ1-5): DAGVTQSPTHLIKTRGQQVTLRCSPISGHKSVSWYQQVLGQGPQFIFQYYEKEERGRGNFPDRFSARQFPNYSSELNVNALLLGDSALYLCASSLDRGQDQPQHFGDGTRLSIL.

The rearrangement uses TRBV20-1 and TRBJ1-2; 8 bases are a match to TRBD1. Germline loops: CDR1 DFQATT, CDR2 SNEGSKA (reference sequence). V shed 1 base and J 7 bases; nucleotides not matched to a gene: 5. There are 13 residues in the CDR3. The DNA of the CDR3 is TGCAGTGCTAGAGCGGACAGGGTCCTTGGCTACACCTTC. It translates to CSARADRVLGYTF.

Turning to this clonotype: One junction end disagrees with the germline gene, perhaps due to a read error. The V call is TRBV6-1, the J call TRBJ1-2; 10 nucleotides agree with TRBD1. The germline V gene has CDR1 MNHNS and CDR2 SASEGT. The CDR3 sequence is 14 residues long. The CDR3, as DNA: TGTGCCAGCAGTCCCGGGACAGGGGAATCCAGGAGAGACTTC. Residues: CASSPGTGESRRDF.

This clonotype was seen a few times. The chain combines TRBV21-1 with TRBJ2-7; TRBD1 is the table's D call, not checked against the DNA. TRBV21-1 is a known pseudogene. CDR3 length equals 15 residues. The CDR3 DNA reads as TGTGCCAGCAGCAAAGACTGGGACAGGTTTTACGAGCAGTACTTC. Translating gives CASSKDWDRFYEQYF.

In this sample, this clonotype turned up many times. The V and J genes are TRBV29-1 and TRBJ2-3; 14 nucleotides line up with TRBD2. From germline, CDR1 is SQVTM and CDR2 ANQGSEA. J lost 3 bases, V lost 4 bases, and 0 bases had no gene match. The CDR3 is 14 amino acids. The CDR3 reads CSVGLAGGTDTQYF. The CDR3 DNA reads as TGCAGCGTTGGACTAGCGGGAGGGACAGATACGCAGTATTTT.

The chain employs TRBV20-1 and TRBJ2-7, with TRBD2 matching 8 bases. CDR3 length equals 15 residues. The J segment lost 5 bases and the V segment lost 1 base, leaving 10 bases of the junction unmatched. Germline assignment: CDR1 DFQATT and CDR2 SNEGSKA (reference sequence). The CDR3 region is CSARAGGLVSHEQYF. Here the CDR3 DNA reads TGCAGTGCTAGAGCGGGAGGGCTCGTTTCCCACGAGCAGTACTTC.

This clonotype came up a few times. The chain links TRBV12-3 or TRBV12-4 to TRBJ2-3, with TRBD1 matching over 8 bases. Unmatched junction bases numbered 7, after V lost 5 bases and J lost 0 bases. The CDR3 length is 16 residues. CDR3 coding DNA: TGTGCCAGCAGTCCCCCGGACAGGGCTAGCACAGATACGCAGTATTTT. It translates to CASSPPDRASTDTQYF.

The count of this clonotype is one. The chain uses TRBV30 and TRBJ2-3; no clear D gene. Trimming left V 0 bases short and J 4 bases short, with 11 bases between. The CDR3 is 14 amino acids. CDR1 and CDR2 from the germline V gene are GTSNPN and SVGIG (reference sequence). CDR3 in DNA: TGTGCCTGGAGTGTATTGACGGGCGCAGATACGCAGTATTTT. As protein: CAWSVLTGADTQYF.

The chain links TRBV29-1 to TRBJ2-5, with D possibly TRBD1 on 6 matching bases. In germline, CDR1 is SQVTM, CDR2 ANQGSEA. The CDR3 is 15 amino acids. Trimming stripped 7 bases from V and 4 bases from J, with 22 bases between. This CDR3 reads CSGWTLYRERETQYF. CDR3 nucleotides: TGCAGCGGATGGACCCTCTACAGGGAGAGAGAGACCCAGTACTTC. Combining the CDR3 with reference TRBV29-1 and TRBJ2-5 gives the whole variable domain SAVISQKPSRDICQRGTSLTIQCQVDSQVTMMFWYRQQPGQSLTLIATANQGSEATYESGFVIDKFPISRPNLTFSTLTVSNMSPEDSSIYLCSGWTLYRERETQYFGPGTRLLVL.

This clonotype was counted only a few times. The J gene is TRBJ2-7, the V gene TRBV6-4; no definite D call. The ends were cut back, 8 bases at V and 5 bases at J, with 7 bases in the middle. The CDR3 has 10 amino acids. Per germline, CDR1 MRHNA and CDR2 SNTAGT. The CDR3, as DNA: TGTGCCAGCCCAAGGAACGAGCAGTACTTC. The encoded protein is CASPRNEQYF.

This chain connects TRBV3-1 to TRBJ2-1, with D possibly TRBD2 on 5 matching bases. Germline-derived CDR1 and CDR2 are LGHDT and YNNKEL (reference sequence). This CDR3 is built from 13 residues. Trimming cost V 5 bases and J 9 bases, with 14 bases left between them. The CDR3 DNA follows: TGTGCCAGCAGCTCCGTAGTTGCGGGTGAGCAGTTCTTC. This gives the protein CASSSVVAGEQFF.

This clonotype has a handful of counts. The J gene is TRBJ2-1, the V gene TRBV11-2; TRBD1 matches at 8 bases. The J segment lost 4 bases and the V segment lost 2 bases, leaving 10 bases of the junction unmatched. CDR3 length: 17 amino acids. Germline V gene sequence: CDR1 SGHAT, CDR2 FQNNGV. As DNA, the CDR3 is TGTGCCAGCAGCTTATTCGAGTGGCAGGGGGCATACAATGAGCAGTTCTTC. Amino acids: CASSLFEWQGAYNEQFF.